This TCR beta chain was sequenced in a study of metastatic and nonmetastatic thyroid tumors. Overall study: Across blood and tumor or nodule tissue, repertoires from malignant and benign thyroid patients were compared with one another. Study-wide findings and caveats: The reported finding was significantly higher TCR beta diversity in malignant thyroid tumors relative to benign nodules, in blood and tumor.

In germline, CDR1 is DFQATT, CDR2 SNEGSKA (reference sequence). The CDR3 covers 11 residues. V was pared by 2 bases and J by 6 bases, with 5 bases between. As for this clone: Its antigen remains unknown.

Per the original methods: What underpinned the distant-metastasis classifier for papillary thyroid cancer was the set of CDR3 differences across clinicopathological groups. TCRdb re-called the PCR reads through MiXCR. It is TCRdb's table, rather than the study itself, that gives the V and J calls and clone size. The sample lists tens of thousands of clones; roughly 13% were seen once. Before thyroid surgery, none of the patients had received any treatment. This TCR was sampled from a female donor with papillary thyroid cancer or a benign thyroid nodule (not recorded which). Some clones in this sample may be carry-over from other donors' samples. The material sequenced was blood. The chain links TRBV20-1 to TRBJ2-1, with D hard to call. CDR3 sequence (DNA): TGCAGTGCTAGATACCGCAATGAGCAGTTCTTC. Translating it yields CSARYRNEQFF.